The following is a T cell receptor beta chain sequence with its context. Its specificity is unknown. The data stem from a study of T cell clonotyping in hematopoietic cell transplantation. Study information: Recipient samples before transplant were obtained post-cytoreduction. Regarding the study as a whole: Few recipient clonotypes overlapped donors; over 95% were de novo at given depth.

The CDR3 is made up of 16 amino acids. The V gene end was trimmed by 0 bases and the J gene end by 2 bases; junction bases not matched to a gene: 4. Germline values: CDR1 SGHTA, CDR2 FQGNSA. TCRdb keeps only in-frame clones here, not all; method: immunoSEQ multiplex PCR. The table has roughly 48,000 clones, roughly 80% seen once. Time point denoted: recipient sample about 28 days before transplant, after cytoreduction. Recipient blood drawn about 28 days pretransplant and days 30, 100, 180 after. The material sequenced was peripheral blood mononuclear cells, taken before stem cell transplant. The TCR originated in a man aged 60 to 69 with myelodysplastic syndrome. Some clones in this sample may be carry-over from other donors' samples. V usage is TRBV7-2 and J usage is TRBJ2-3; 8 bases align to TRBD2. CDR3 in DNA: TGTGCCAGCAGCTTAGCGCGGGGGGCTGTCACAGATACGCAGTATTTT. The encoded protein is CASSLARGAVTDTQYF.